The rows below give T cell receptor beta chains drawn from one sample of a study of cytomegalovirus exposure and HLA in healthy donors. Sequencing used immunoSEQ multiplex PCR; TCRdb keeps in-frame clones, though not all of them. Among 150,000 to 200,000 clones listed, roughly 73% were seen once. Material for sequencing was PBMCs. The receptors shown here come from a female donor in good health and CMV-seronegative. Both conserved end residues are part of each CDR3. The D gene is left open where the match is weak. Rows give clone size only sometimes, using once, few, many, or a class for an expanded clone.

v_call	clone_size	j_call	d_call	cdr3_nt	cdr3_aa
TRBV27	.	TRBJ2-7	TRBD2	TGTGCCAGCAGTCAACCATCGGGGGGCTCCTACGAGCAGTACTTC	CASSQPSGGSYEQYF
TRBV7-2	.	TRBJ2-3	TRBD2	TGTGCCAGCAGCTTAGAACTAGCGGGGGGGCAAGATACGCAGTATTTT	CASSLELAGGQDTQYF
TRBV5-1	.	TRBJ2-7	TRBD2	TGCGCCAGCAGCTTTTCTAGCGGGGGGCTACTTGCGCAGTACTTC	CASSFSSGGLLAQYF
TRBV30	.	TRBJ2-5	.	TGTGCCTGGAGTGCAGGGGGGCAAGAGACCCAGTACTTC	CAWSAGGQETQYF
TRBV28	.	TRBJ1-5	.	TGTGCCAGCAGTTTATCCCTAGGGGATGGGCAGCCCCAGCATTTT	CASSLSLGDGQPQHF
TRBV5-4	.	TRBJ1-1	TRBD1	TGTGCCAGCAGCGCTACTGGACAGGGGAACACTGAAGCTTTCTTT	CASSATGQGNTEAFF
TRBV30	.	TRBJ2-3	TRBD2	TGTGCCTGGAGCGCGGGGGTGACAGATACGCAGTATTTT	CAWSAGVTDTQYF
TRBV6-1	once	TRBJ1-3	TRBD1	TGTGCCAGCAGTGAATATGGGACAGGGGCCTCTGGAAACACCATATATTTT	CASSEYGTGASGNTIYF
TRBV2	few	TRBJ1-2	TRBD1	TGTGCCAGCAGTCGAACGGGGACAGGGTTATATGGCTACACCTTC	CASSRTGTGLYGYTF
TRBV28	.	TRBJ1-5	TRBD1	TGTGCCAGCAGTTTAGGGACAGCCAATCAGCCCCAGCATTTT	CASSLGTANQPQHF
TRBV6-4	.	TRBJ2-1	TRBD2	TGTGCCAGCAGTGACGGGGTAGCGGGAGGGCCAACCTACAATGAGCAGTTCTTC	CASSDGVAGGPTYNEQFF
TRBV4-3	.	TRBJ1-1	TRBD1	TGCGCCAGCAGCCTCACCGGGACAGGTATGAACACTGAAGCTTTCTTT	CASSLTGTGMNTEAFF
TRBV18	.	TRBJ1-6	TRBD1	TGTGCCAGCTCACCTACCGGGACAGGGCATTCACCCCTCCACTTT	CASSPTGTGHSPLHF
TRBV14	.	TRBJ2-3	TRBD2	TGTGCCAGCAGCCGGTGGGGAGGGGCTGGGGCCGATACGCAGTATTTT	CASSRWGGAGADTQYF
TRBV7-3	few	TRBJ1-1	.	TGTGCCAGCAGCTCACAGGAGAACACTGAAGCTTTCTTT	CASSSQENTEAFF
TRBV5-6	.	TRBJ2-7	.	TGTGCCAGCAGCTTGACTTCCCAGGTCTACGAGCAGTACTTC	CASSLTSQVYEQYF
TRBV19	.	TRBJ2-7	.	TGTGCCAGTAGTCTTACAGGGTCAGCCTACGAGCAGTACTTC	CASSLTGSAYEQYF
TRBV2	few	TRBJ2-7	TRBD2	TGTGCCAGCAGCGACGCTCGGGAAGCGGGAGGCGAGCAGTACTTC	CASSDAREAGGEQYF
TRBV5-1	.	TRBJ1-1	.	TGCGCCAGCAGCTTGGGAGTCCGAGGGGGGAACACTGAAGCTTTCTTT	CASSLGVRGGNTEAFF
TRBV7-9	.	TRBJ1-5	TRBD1	TGTGCCAGCAGCCCGGGGACAGGGTATCAGCCCCAGCATTTT	CASSPGTGYQPQHF
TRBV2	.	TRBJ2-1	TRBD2	TGTGCCAGCAGCAGAGGACTAGCGTCCTACAATGAGCAGTTCTTC	CASSRGLASYNEQFF
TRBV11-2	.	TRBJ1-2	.	TGTGCCAGCAGCTCTGGACAGCTTAACTATGGCTACACCTTC	CASSSGQLNYGYTF
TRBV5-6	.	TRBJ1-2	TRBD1	TGTGCCAGCAGCGTCACGACAGGGGCCTATAACTATGGCTACACCTTC	CASSVTTGAYNYGYTF
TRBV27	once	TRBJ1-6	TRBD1	TGTGCCAGCAGTTTATCGGGACAGGGAAGGAATTCACCCCTCCACTTT	CASSLSGQGRNSPLHF